Detailed here is one T cell receptor beta chain. Its antigen is not known. The data stem from a study of OX40 agonist ivuxolimab in advanced cancers. As for the study in general: The dose-escalation group included hepatocellular carcinoma, melanoma, renal cell carcinoma and head and neck cancer. Study-wide results and limits: Expanded clones tended on average to be more numerous among CD8+ T cells than CD4+.

Produced via immunoSEQ multiplex PCR; TCRdb's table is partial and in-frame only. The table has around 70,000 clones, around four fifths seen once. V lost 1 base and J lost 5, with 15 bases in between. The CDR3 spans 15 residues. The germline gives CDR1 KGHSH, CDR2 LQKENI. The chain joins TRBV18 to TRBJ2-7; D may be TRBD1 or TRBD2 (5 bases each). This receptor was identified in an adult with an advanced solid tumor such as melanoma, head and neck, liver or kidney cancer. This material consisted of CD4+ or CD8+ T cells sorted from blood, taken in a trial of the OX40 agonist ivuxolimab. CDR3 amino acids: CASSPQRGIRDEQYF. The CDR3 region has the DNA TGTGCCAGCTCACCACAGAGGGGTATTAGGGACGAGCAGTACTTC.